Included here is one TCR beta chain sequence, with context. Primers used in a second PCR of roughly 6 to 11 cycles were a sample-barcoded 5' primer and a J-beta primer mix. TCRdb reanalysed the 5' RACE reads using MiXCR and keeps one entry per CDR3 protein. The table lists about 830,000 distinct CDR3 sequences, 60% to 80% of them singletons. Per the germline V gene, CDR1 is SGHTA and CDR2 is FQGTGA. The CDR3 contains 15 residues. The trim removed 4 bases at V and 1 base at J, leaving 5 bases unmatched. The data were obtained in a study of blood T cells in healthy people across ages. This chain connects TRBV7-3 to TRBJ2-5; 8 positions agree with TRBD2. Sequenced sample: blood. The sequence was collected from a man between 25 and 39 years old in good health. CDR3 nucleotides: TGTGCCAGCAGCTCCACTGGACTAGCCCAAGAGACCCAGTACTTC. It yields the protein CASSSTGLAQETQYF.